These 4 T cell receptor beta chains were sequenced from one sample in a study of cytotoxic CD8 clonotypes in ibrutinib-treated CLL. Repertoires were generated with immunoSEQ multiplex PCR, while TCRdb's copy carries only in-frame clones and drops some. The table includes over 40,000 clones, 83% detected once. Source: PBMCs, taken after 24 months of ibrutinib treatment. The receptor source for this set is a human donor with chronic lymphocytic leukemia.

J is TRBJ1-1 and V is TRBV14, with 9 bases lining up with TRBD1. Germline CDR1 SGHDN, CDR2 FVKESK. J gave up 5 bases and V 4 bases, and 2 bases lay outside the gene matches. The CDR3 runs 13 residues. The CDR3 coding sequence is TGTGCCAGCAGCCTCGGACAGGGGACTGAAGCTTTCTTT. Protein product: CASSLGQGTEAFF.

The rearrangement links TRBV19 to TRBJ1-1; 7 bases are a match to TRBD1. The CDR3 totals 13 residues. V trimming: 9 bases; J trimming: 1 base; junction bases outside the gene matches: 5. The germline CDR1 and CDR2 sequences are LNHDA and SQIVND (reference sequence). The CDR3, as DNA: TGTGCCAGGGGGGACAGACCGAACACTGAAGCTTTCTTT. This gives the protein CARGDRPNTEAFF.

The chain has TRBV11-2 and TRBJ2-7, with TRBD2 matching over 10 bases. CDR3 length: 15 amino acids. The V gene's germline CDR1 is SGHAT and CDR2 FQNNGV. The ends lost 5 bases at V and 3 bases at J; junction bases unmatched: 7. Written as DNA, the CDR3 is TGTGCCAGCAGCCCTCGGACTAGCGGTATCTACGAGCAGTACTTC. Amino acid sequence: CASSPRTSGIYEQYF.

This clone has just one count. V usage is TRBV29-1 and J usage is TRBJ1-2, with D maybe TRBD1 (6 bases). CDR1 and CDR2 (germline): SQVTM, ANQGSEA. The CDR3 is 14 residues long. V was trimmed by 6 bases and J by 5 bases, leaving 19 bases between them. The CDR3 DNA sequence: TGCAGCGTGGGAACCACTGGACAGACTTATGGCTACACCTTC. Its translation is CSVGTTGQTYGYTF.